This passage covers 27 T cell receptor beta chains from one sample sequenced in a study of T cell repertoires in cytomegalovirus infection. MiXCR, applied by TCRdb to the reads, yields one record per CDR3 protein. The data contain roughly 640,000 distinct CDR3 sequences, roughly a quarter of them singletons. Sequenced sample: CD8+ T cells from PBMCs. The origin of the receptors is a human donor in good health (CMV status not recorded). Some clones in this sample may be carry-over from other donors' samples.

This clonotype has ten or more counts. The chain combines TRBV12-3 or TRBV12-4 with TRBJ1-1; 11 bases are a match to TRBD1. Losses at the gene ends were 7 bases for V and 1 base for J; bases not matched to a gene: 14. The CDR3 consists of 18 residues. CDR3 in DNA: TGTGCCAGCACCTCCATTGGGCCTGGACAGGGGGCGAACACTGAAGCTTTCTTT. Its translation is CASTSIGPGQGANTEAFF.

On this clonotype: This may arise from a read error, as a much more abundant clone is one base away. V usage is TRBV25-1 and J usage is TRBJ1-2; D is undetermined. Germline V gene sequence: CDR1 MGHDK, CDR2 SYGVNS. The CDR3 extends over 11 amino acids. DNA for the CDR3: TGTGTCAGCAGTGGTAGATATGGCTACACCTTC. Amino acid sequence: CVSSGRYGYTF.

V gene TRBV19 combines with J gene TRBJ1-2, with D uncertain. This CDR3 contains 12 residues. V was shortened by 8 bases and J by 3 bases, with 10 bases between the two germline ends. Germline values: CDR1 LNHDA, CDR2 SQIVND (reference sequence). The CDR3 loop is CASGRTDYGYTF. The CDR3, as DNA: TGTGCCAGTGGGAGGACGGACTATGGCTACACCTTC.

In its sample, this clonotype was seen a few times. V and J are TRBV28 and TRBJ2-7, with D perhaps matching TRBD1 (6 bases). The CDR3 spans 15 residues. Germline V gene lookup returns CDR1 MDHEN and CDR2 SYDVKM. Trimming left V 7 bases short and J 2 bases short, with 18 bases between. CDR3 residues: CASKRGTSFTYEQYV. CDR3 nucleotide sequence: TGTGCCAGCAAAAGGGGGACATCCTTCACCTACGAGCAGTACGTC.

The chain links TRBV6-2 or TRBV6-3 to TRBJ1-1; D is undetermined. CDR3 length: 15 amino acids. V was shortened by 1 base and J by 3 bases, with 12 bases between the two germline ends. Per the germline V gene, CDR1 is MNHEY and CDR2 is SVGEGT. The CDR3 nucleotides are TGTGCCAGCAGTTACTACCGACATTTGGACACTGAAGCTTTCTTT. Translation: CASSYYRHLDTEAFF.

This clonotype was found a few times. This chain's CDR3 is CASSHEQYV. The DNA for the CDR3 is TGTGCCAGCAGCCACGAGCAGTACGTC. The rearrangement joins TRBV7-9 to TRBJ2-7; D not resolved. Trimming took off 5 bases at V and 5 bases at J, with 1 base between the two ends. The V gene's germline CDR1 is SEHNR and CDR2 FQNEAQ (reference sequence). The CDR3 runs 9 residues.

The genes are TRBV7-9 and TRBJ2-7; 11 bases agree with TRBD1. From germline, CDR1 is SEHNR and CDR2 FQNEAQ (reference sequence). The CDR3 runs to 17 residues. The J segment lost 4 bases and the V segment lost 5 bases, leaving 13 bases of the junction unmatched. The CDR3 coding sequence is TGTGCCAGCAGCCCTTATTCGCCGGGGACAGGGGGTTACGAGCAGTACTTC. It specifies CASSPYSPGTGGYEQYF.

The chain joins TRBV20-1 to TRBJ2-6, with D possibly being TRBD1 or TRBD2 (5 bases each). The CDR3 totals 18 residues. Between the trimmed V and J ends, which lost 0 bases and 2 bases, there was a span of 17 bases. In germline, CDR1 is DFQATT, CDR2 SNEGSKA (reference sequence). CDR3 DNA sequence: TGCAGTGCTAGAGATATGTCGGGGACGAGAACTGGGGCCAACGTCCTGACTTTC. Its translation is CSARDMSGTRTGANVLTF.

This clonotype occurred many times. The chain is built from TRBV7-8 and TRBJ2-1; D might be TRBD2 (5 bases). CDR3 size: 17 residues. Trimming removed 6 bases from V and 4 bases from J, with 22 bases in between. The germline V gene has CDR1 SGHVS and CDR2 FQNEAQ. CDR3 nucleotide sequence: TGTGCCAGCAGTTCCGGGATCTCAATAAAACCATACAATGAGCAGTTCTTC. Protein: CASSSGISIKPYNEQFF. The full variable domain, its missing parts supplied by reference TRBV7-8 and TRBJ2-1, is GAGVSQSPRYKVAKRGQDVALRCDPISGHVSLFWYQQALGQGPEFLTYFQNEAQLDKSGLPSDRFFAERPEGSVSTLKIQRTQQEDSAVYLCASSSGISIKPYNEQFFGPGTRLTVL.

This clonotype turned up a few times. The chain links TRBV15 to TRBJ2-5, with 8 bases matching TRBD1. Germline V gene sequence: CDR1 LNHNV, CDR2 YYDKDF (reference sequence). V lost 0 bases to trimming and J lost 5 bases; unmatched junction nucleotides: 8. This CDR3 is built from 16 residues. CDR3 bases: TGTGCCACCAGCAGAGATCGGGCAGGGGGCATGGAGACCCAGTACTTC. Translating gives CATSRDRAGGMETQYF.

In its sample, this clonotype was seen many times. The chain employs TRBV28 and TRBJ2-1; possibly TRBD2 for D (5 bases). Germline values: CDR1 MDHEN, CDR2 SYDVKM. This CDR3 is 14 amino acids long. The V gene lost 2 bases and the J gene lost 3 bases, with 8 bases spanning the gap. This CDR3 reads CASSLMRVYNEQFF. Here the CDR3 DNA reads TGTGCCAGCAGTTTAATGAGGGTCTACAATGAGCAGTTCTTC.

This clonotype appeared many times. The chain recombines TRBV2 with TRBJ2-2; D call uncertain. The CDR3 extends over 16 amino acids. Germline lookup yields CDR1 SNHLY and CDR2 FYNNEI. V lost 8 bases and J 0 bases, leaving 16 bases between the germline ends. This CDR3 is CASLEVASANTGELFF. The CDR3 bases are TGTGCCAGCCTTGAAGTGGCTAGTGCGAACACCGGGGAGCTGTTTTTT.

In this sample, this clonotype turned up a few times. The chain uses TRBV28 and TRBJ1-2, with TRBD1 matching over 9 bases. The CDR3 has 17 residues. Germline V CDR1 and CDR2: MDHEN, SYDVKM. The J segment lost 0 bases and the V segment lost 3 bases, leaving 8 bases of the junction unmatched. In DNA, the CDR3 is TGTGCCAGCAGTTTGGCGGACAGGGGATGGGCTAACTATGGCTACACCTTC. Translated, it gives CASSLADRGWANYGYTF.

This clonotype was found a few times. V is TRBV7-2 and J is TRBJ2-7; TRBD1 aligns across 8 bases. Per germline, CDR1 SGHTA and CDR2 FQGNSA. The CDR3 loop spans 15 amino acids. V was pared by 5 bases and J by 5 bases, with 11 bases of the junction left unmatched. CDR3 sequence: CASSRQDRVWNEQYF. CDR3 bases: TGTGCCAGCAGCCGCCAGGACAGGGTATGGAACGAGCAGTACTTC.

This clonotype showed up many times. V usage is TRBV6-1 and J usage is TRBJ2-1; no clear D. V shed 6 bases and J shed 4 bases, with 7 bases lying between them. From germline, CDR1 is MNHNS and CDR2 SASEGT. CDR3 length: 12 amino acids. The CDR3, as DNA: TGTGCCAGCAGATCAGGTTACAATGAGCAGTTCTTC. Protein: CASRSGYNEQFF.

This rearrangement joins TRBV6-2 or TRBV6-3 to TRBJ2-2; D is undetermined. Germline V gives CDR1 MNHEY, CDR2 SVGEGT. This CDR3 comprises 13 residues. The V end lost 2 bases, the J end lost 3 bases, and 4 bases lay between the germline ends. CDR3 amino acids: CASSYQYTGELFF. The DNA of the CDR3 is TGTGCCAGCAGTTACCAGTACACCGGGGAGCTGTTTTTT.

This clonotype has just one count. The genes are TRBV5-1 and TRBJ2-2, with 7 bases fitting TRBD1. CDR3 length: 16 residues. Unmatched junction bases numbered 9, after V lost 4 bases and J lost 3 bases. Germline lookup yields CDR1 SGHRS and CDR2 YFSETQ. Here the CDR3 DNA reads TGCGCCAGCAGCGCCCGGCCCGACAGGGACACCGGGGAGCTGTTTTTT. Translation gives CASSARPDRDTGELFF.

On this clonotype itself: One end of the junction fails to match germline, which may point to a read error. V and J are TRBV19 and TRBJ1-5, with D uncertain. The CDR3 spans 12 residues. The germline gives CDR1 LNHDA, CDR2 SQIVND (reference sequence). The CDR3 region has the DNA TGTGCCAGTAGTATTGTGAGTGAGATGGTATATTTT. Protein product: CASSIVSEMVYF.

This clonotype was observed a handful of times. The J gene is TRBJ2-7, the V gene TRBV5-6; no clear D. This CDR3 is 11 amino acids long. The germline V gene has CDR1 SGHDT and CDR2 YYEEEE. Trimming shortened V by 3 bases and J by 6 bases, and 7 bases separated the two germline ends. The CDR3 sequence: CASSSEREQYV. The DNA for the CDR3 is TGTGCCAGCAGCTCCGAACGCGAGCAGTACGTC.

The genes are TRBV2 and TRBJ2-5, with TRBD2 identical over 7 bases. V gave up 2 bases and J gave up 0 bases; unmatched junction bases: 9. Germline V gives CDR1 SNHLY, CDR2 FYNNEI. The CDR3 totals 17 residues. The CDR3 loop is CASSEIGLAGDQETQYF. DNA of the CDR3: TGTGCCAGCAGTGAAATTGGTTTGGCGGGGGACCAAGAGACCCAGTACTTC.

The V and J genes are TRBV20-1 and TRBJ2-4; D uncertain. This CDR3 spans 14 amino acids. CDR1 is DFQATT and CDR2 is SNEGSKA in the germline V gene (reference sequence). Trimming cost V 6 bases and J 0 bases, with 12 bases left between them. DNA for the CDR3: TGCAGTGCCAGGAATAACCTAGCCAAAAACATTCAGTACTTC. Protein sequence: CSARNNLAKNIQYF.

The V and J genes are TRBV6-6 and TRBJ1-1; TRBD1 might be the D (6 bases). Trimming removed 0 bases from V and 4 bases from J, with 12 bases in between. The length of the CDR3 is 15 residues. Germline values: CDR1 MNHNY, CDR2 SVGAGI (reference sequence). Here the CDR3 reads CASSYSGYRATEAFF. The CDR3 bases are TGTGCCAGCAGTTACTCCGGGTACAGGGCCACTGAAGCTTTCTTT.

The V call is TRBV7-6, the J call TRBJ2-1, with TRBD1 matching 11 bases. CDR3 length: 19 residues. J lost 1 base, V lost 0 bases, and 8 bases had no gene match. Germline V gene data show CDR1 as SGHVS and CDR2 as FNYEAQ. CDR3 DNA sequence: TGTGCCAGCAGCTTAGCTTGGGGGGACAGGGGGTCATCCTACAATGAGCAGTTCTTC. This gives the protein CASSLAWGDRGSSYNEQFF. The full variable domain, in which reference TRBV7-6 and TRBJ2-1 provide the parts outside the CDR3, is GAGVSQSPRYKVTKRGQDVALRCDPISGHVSLYWYRQALGQGPEFLTYFNYEAQQDKSGLPNDRFSAERPEGSISTLTIQRTEQRDSAMYRCASSLAWGDRGSSYNEQFFGPGTRLTVL.

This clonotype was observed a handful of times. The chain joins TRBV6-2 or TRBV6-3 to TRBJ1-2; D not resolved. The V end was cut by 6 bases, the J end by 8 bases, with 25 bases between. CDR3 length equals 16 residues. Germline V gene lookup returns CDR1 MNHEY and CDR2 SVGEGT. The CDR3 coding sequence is TGTGCCAGCAGCTCCACCAGCCATACCCTTTTTTCGGGCTACACCTTC. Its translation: CASSSTSHTLFSGYTF.

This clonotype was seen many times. The CDR3 DNA follows: TGTGCCAGCAGCTTATCTGAGACCTACGAGCAGTACGTC. Its translation is CASSLSETYEQYV. This chain uses TRBV7-2 with TRBJ2-7; no firm D call. The CDR3 spans 13 residues. The V gene's germline CDR1 is SGHTA and CDR2 FQGNSA. V was trimmed by 2 bases and J by 2 bases, leaving 7 bases between them.

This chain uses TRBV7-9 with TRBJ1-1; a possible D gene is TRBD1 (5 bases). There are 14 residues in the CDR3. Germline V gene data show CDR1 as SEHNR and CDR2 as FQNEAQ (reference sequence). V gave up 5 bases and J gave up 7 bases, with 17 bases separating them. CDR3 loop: CASSPPGALSEAFF. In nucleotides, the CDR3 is TGTGCCAGCAGCCCCCCCGGGGCACTCAGTGAAGCTTTCTTT.

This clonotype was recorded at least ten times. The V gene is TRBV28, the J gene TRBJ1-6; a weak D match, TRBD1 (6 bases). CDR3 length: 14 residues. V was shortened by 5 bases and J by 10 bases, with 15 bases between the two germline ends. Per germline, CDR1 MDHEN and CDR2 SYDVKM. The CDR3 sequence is CASSPPGGGSPLHF. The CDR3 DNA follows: TGTGCCAGCAGTCCCCCGGGAGGGGGATCACCCCTCCACTTT. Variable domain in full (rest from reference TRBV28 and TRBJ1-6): DVKVTQSSRYLVKRTGEKVFLECVQDMDHENMFWYRQDPGLGLRLIYFSYDVKMKEKGDIPEGYSVSREKKERFSLILESASTNQTSMYLCASSPPGGGSPLHFGNGTRLTVT.